The TCR beta chain described here comes from a study of cytomegalovirus exposure and HLA in healthy donors. Study-level background: Earlier sequencing of 150 million to 200 million T cells yielded around 100 million unique TCR beta sequences.

Note on this clone: What it binds is unknown.

Germline V gene lookup returns CDR1 SGHVS and CDR2 FQNEAQ. Trimming at V came to 5 bases and at J to 6 bases, leaving 14 bases not matched to a gene. CDR3 length: 16 residues. Study findings and constraints: An ancestry cluster, one associated with Asian ancestry, reportedly showed fewer N-insertions than the approximately 720-donor mean in a later analysis.

PCR primers comprised 60 Vbeta and 13 Jbeta primers. Method: immunoSEQ multiplex PCR; TCRdb's copy keeps in-frame clones and lacks some. The repertoire includes over 100,000 clones, roughly 69% of them detected once, and approximately 2% sits in the top ten. Sequenced sample: PBMCs. The sequence was collected from a human donor in good health. This chain uses TRBV7-8 with TRBJ2-5; 8 bases align to TRBD2. The CDR3 coding sequence is TGTGCCAGCAGCCTTACCTCCGGGAGGGCCGGGAAGACCCAGTACTTC. Encoded protein: CASSLTSGRAGKTQYF.